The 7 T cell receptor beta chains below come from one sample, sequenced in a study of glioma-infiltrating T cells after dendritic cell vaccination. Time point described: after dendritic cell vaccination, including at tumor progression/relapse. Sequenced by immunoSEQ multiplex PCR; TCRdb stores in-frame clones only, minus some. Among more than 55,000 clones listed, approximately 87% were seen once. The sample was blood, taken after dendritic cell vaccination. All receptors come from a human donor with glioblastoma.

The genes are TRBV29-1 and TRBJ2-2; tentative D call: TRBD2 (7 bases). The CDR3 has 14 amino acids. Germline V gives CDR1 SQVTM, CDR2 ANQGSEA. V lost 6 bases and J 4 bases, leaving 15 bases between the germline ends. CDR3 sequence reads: CSVFAGASTGELFF. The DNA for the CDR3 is TGCAGCGTCTTTGCGGGGGCCTCCACCGGGGAGCTGTTTTTT.

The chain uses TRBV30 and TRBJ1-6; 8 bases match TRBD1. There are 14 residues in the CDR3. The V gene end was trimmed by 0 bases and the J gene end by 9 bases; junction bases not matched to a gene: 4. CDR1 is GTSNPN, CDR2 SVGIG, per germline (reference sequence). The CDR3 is CAWSVNQGASPLHF. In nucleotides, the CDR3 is TGTGCCTGGAGTGTGAACCAGGGGGCTTCACCCCTCCACTTT.

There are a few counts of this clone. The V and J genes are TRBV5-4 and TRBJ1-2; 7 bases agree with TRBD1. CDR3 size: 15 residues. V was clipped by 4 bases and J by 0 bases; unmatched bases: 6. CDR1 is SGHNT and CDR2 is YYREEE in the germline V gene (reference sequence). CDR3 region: CASSQGQGANYGYTF. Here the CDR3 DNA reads TGTGCCAGCAGCCAAGGTCAGGGGGCTAACTATGGCTACACCTTC.

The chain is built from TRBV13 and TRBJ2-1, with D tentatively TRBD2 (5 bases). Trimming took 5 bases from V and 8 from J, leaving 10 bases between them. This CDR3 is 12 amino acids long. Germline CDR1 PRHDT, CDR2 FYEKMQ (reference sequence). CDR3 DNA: TGTGCCAGCAGCCCCGGCGGGTATGAGCAGTTCTTC. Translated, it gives CASSPGGYEQFF.

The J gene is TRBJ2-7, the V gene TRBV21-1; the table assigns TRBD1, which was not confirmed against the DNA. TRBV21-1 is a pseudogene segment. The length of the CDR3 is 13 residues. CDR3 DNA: TGTGCCAGCAGCAAAGAGGGGATGGGGGAGCAGTACTTC. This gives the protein CASSKEGMGEQYF.

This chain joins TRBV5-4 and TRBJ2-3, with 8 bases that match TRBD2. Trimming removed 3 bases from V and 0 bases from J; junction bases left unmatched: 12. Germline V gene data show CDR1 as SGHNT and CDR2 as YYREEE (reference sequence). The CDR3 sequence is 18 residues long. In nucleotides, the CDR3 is TGTGCCAGCAGCTCATATGATTTAGCGGGGTGGAGCACAGATACGCAGTATTTT. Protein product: CASSSYDLAGWSTDTQYF.

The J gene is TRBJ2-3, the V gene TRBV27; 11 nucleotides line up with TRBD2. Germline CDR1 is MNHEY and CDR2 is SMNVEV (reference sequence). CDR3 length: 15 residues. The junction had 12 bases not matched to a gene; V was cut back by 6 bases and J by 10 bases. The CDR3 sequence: CASRGLLAGAYAQYF. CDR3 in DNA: TGTGCCAGCAGGGGCTTACTAGCGGGGGCCTATGCGCAGTATTTT.